Presented here are 8 T cell receptor beta chains from one specimen sequenced in a study of PD-1 blockade in classical Hodgkin lymphoma. The time point was: cycle 4 day 1 (C4D1), after five to seven weeks of nivolumab. All trial patients relapsed after autologous stem cell transplantation. The assay was immunoSEQ multiplex PCR, and TCRdb's table has in-frame clones only and misses some. The sample has around 92,000 clones, approximately 86% seen once; the top ten hold 15% to 20%. This sample comprised peripheral blood mononuclear cells (PBMCs), obtained before the fourth cycle of nivolumab. All receptors derive from a human donor with classical Hodgkin lymphoma.

This clone appeared once. This chain joins TRBV15 and TRBJ1-1; the D is unclear. CDR1 LNHNV and CDR2 YYDKDF come from the germline V gene (reference sequence). The V and J ends lost 0 bases and 4 bases respectively, with 6 bases between them. The CDR3 spans 13 residues. The chain's CDR3 is CATSRDEVTEAFF. The CDR3 nucleotides read TGTGCCACCAGCAGAGATGAGGTCACTGAAGCTTTCTTT.

The chain is built from TRBV7-8 and TRBJ1-2; D may be TRBD1 (6 bases). Germline V lookup: CDR1 SGHVS, CDR2 FQNEAQ. V was clipped by 4 bases and J by 4 bases, with 10 bases between them. The CDR3 spans 13 residues. In nucleotides, the CDR3 is TGTGCCAGCAGCTCGGACAGCATCTATGGCTACACCTTC. Protein: CASSSDSIYGYTF.

This chain links TRBV5-1 with TRBJ2-3, with D perhaps being TRBD1 or TRBD2 (7 bases each). Germline V gives CDR1 SGHRS, CDR2 YFSETQ. Trimming shortened V by 4 bases and J by 3 bases, and 15 bases separated the two germline ends. The CDR3 contains 15 residues. The CDR3 reads CASSRQGGDTDTQYF. The DNA for the CDR3 is TGCGCCAGCAGCCGACAGGGAGGGGATACAGATACGCAGTATTTT.

This clone was detected once. In DNA form, the CDR3 reads TGCAGCGTTGTTACAGGGAGATATGGCTACACCTTC. Amino acid sequence: CSVVTGRYGYTF. The chain has TRBV29-1 and TRBJ1-2; D might be TRBD1 (6 bases). Germline assignment: CDR1 SQVTM and CDR2 ANQGSEA. Trimming took 4 bases from V and 5 from J, leaving 11 bases between them. This CDR3 is built from 12 residues.

The table lists this clone with many counts. The rearrangement uses TRBV27 and TRBJ2-2, with a possible D match to TRBD1 (6 bases). Per the germline V gene, CDR1 is MNHEY and CDR2 is SMNVEV (reference sequence). Trimming stripped 6 bases from V and 2 bases from J, with 16 bases between. The CDR3 is 16 amino acids. Written as DNA, the CDR3 is TGTGCCAGCAGCCCTATTACAGGGCGTAACACCGGGGAGCTGTTTTTT. Its protein is CASSPITGRNTGELFF.

V usage is TRBV19 and J usage is TRBJ1-2; no reliable D call. V lost 2 bases to trimming and J lost 4 bases, with 14 bases between them. This CDR3 is built from 15 residues. CDR1 is LNHDA and CDR2 is SQIVND in the germline V gene (reference sequence). The DNA of the CDR3 is TGTGCCAGTAGTATAAGAGCTCAGGACTTCTATGGCTACACCTTC. Translating gives CASSIRAQDFYGYTF.

The CDR3 protein is CASSSQQGAGTDTQYF. CDR3 DNA: TGCGCCAGCAGCTCTCAACAGGGGGCGGGCACAGATACGCAGTATTTT. The chain couples TRBV5-1 to TRBJ2-3; 9 bases align to TRBD1. The germline CDR1 and CDR2 sequences are SGHRS and YFSETQ. There are 16 residues in the CDR3. Trimming cost V 3 bases and J 1 base; bases outside gene matches: 6. The variable domain in full, with the rest retrieved from reference TRBV5-1 and TRBJ2-3, is KAGVTQTPRYLIKTRGQQVTLSCSPISGHRSVSWYQQTPGQGLQFLFEYFSETQRNKGNFPGRFSGRQFSNSRSEMNVSTLELGDSALYLCASSSQQGAGTDTQYFGPGTRLTVL.

This chain uses TRBV30 with TRBJ1-1; no reliable D call. The CDR3 runs 13 residues. V was shortened by 0 bases and J by 2 bases, with 7 bases between the two germline ends. The germline gives CDR1 GTSNPN, CDR2 SVGIG (reference sequence). CDR3 amino acids: CAWSVGINTEAFF. The CDR3 DNA follows: TGTGCCTGGAGTGTAGGAATCAACACTGAAGCTTTCTTT.